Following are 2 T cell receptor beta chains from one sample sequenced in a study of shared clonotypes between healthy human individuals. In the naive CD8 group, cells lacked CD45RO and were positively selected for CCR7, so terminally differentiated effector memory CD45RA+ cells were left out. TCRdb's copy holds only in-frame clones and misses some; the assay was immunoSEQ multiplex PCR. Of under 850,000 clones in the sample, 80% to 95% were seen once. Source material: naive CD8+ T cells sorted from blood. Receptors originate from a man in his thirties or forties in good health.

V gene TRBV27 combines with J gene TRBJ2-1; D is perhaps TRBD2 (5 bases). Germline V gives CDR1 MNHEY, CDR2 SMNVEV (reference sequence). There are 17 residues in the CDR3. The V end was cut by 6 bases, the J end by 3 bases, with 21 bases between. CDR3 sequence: CASSSPALAGSYNEQFF. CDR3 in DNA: TGTGCCAGCAGCTCCCCCGCCCTAGCAGGCAGCTACAATGAGCAGTTCTTC.

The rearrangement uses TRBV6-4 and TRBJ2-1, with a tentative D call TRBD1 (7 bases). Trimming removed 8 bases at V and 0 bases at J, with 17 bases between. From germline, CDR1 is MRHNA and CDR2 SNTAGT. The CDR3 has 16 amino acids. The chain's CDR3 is CASSQGGSYSYNEQFF. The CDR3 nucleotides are TGTGCCAGCTCTCAGGGGGGCTCTTACTCCTACAATGAGCAGTTCTTC.